One and the same sample provided the 9 T cell receptor beta chains below, sequenced in a study of vaccination and CD4 T cells after COVID-19. Their target antigens are unknown. Treatment: roughly ten-day PBMC culture with coronavirus spike peptide pools or control peptides (ViraFEST assay). Cultured CD4+ T-cell DNA underwent Oncomine TCR Beta short-read sequencing. One entry per CDR3 protein, called by TCRdb with MiXCR from the PCR reads. In the table there are some 18,000 distinct CDR3 sequences, more than 50% of which are singletons. Sequencing was performed on CD4+ T cells from blood, cultured in vitro. These receptors all stem from a human donor who had recovered from COVID-19.

This rearrangement joins TRBV7-9 to TRBJ2-7; D is possibly TRBD1 (6 bases). The CDR3 has 14 amino acids. The ends were cut back, 1 base at V and 6 bases at J, with 13 bases in the middle. From germline, CDR1 is SEHNR and CDR2 FQNEAQ (reference sequence). Here the CDR3 reads CASSLVGAGSEQYF. The DNA of the CDR3 is TGTGCCAGCAGCTTAGTGGGGGCAGGGAGCGAGCAGTACTTC.

The V gene is TRBV4-2, the J gene TRBJ1-5; D is perhaps TRBD1 (5 bases). Germline loops: CDR1 LGHNA, CDR2 YNFKEQ. V dropped 1 base and J dropped 7 bases, with 14 bases sitting between them. The CDR3 runs to 15 residues. CDR3 sequence reads: CASSQAPRVGQPQHF. CDR3 DNA sequence: TGTGCCAGCAGCCAAGCCCCCAGGGTCGGCCAGCCCCAGCATTTT.

This clonotype has just a few counts. The chain joins TRBV12-3 or TRBV12-4 to TRBJ1-2, with D unclear. The CDR3 contains 13 residues. V lost 2 bases and J 7 bases, leaving 11 bases between the germline ends. The CDR3 nucleotides are TGTGCCAGCAGTTTACGGGCCGGGATTGGCTACACCTTC. Amino acid sequence: CASSLRAGIGYTF.

The V and J genes are TRBV6-1 and TRBJ1-6; 9 positions match TRBD1. Unmatched junction bases numbered 5, after V lost 4 bases and J lost 7 bases. The CDR3 is made up of 15 amino acids. The germline CDR1 and CDR2 sequences are MNHNS and SASEGT. The CDR3 coding sequence is TGTGCCAGCAGTGGGGACAGGGTAGAGAATTCACCCCTCCACTTT. This encodes CASSGDRVENSPLHF.

V gene TRBV28 combines with J gene TRBJ1-1; possibly TRBD1 for D (5 bases). The CDR3 is 12 residues long. From germline, CDR1 is MDHEN and CDR2 SYDVKM. The ends were cut back, 7 bases at V and 8 bases at J, with 14 bases in the middle. For the CDR3, the DNA is TGTGCCAGCACCCCGAGAGGGGTCGAAGCTTTCTTT. It encodes CASTPRGVEAFF.

The V call is TRBV28, the J call TRBJ1-2; D gene uncertain. The CDR3 length is 12 residues. CDR1 and CDR2 (germline): MDHEN, SYDVKM. Deletions cut 5 bases from V and 7 bases from J, with 11 bases between. CDR3 in amino acids: CASSLRQIGYTF. The DNA of the CDR3 is TGTGCCAGCAGTCTCCGGCAGATTGGCTACACCTTC.

This clonotype was counted a few times. J is TRBJ1-3 and V is TRBV30, with TRBD1 matching over 9 bases. Trimming cost V 5 bases and J 0 bases; bases outside gene matches: 2. CDR1 GTSNPN and CDR2 SVGIG come from the germline V gene (reference sequence). The CDR3 totals 14 residues. The CDR3 loop reads CAWDRGTSGNTIYF. CDR3 coding DNA: TGTGCCTGGGACAGGGGGACCTCTGGAAACACCATATATTTT.

V is TRBV6-1 and J is TRBJ1-4; TRBD1 might be the D (6 bases). From germline, CDR1 is MNHNS and CDR2 SASEGT. Deletions cut 6 bases from V and 3 bases from J, with 20 bases between. CDR3 length: 17 residues. As DNA, the CDR3 is TGTGCCAGCAGCGAGGAGGGCTGGGGGGCGGCTAATGAAAAACTGTTTTTT. Protein: CASSEEGWGAANEKLFF.

This clonotype showed up just a few times. The V gene is TRBV20-1, the J gene TRBJ1-2; 7 positions agree with TRBD1. The CDR3 contains 13 residues. J was trimmed by 3 bases and V by 3 bases; bases with no gene match: 4. Germline V gives CDR1 DFQATT, CDR2 SNEGSKA (reference sequence). DNA of the CDR3: TGCAGTGCTAGCCGAGGGGGCGACTATGGCTACACCTTC. Amino acids: CSASRGGDYGYTF.